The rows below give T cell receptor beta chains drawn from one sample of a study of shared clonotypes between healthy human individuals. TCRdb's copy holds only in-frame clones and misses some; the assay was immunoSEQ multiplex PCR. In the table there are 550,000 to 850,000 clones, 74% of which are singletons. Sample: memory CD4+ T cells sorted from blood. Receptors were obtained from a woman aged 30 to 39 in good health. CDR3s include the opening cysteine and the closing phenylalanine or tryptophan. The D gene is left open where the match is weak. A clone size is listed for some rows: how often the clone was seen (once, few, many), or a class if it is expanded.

DNA: TGTGCCAGCGGTTCGGACATTCAGTACTTC
CDR3: CASGSDIQYF
J: TRBJ2-4
size: -
D: -
V: TRBV25-1

DNA: TGTGCCAGTAGTATGGAAGGGACCGGCTCTGGAAACACCATATATTTT
CDR3: CASSMEGTGSGNTIYF
J: TRBJ1-3
size: -
D: -
V: TRBV19

DNA: TGTGCCAGCAGTTCCAGCTCCTACGAGCAGTACTTC
CDR3: CASSSSSYEQYF
J: TRBJ2-7
size: many
D: -
V: TRBV6-5

DNA: TGCGCCAGCAGCTTGAACGGGGAAGGGAACACTGAAGCTTTCTTT
CDR3: CASSLNGEGNTEAFF
J: TRBJ1-1
size: -
D: -
V: TRBV5-1

DNA: TGTGCCAGCAGTTACCCCGTGGCGGGAAATTCGAGCTCCTATAATTCACCCCTCCACTTT
CDR3: CASSYPVAGNSSSYNSPLHF
J: TRBJ1-6
size: few
D: -
V: TRBV28

DNA: TGTGCCTGGAGTGACGCGACCGGGACTCGAAGCCGAGATACGCAGTATTTT
CDR3: CAWSDATGTRSRDTQYF
J: TRBJ2-3
size: -
D: -
V: TRBV30

DNA: TGTGCCAGCTCACCGGATGAGGCAGGTGGCTACACCTTC
CDR3: CASSPDEAGGYTF
J: TRBJ1-2
size: -
D: -
V: TRBV18

DNA: TGTGCCAGTAGCCCCATCGACAGGGTGCGCAAAAATGAAAAACTGTTTTTT
CDR3: CASSPIDRVRKNEKLFF
J: TRBJ1-4
size: -
D: TRBD1
V: TRBV27

DNA: TGTGCCAGTAGTACGAAGACTAGCGGGATCCTCACAAATACGCAGTATTTT
CDR3: CASSTKTSGILTNTQYF
J: TRBJ2-3
size: -
D: TRBD2
V: TRBV19

DNA: TGTGCCAGCAGCTTGGAGCCCCAGAGACAGAACTATGGCTACACCTTC
CDR3: CASSLEPQRQNYGYTF
J: TRBJ1-2
size: once
D: -
V: TRBV5-4

DNA: TGTGCCTGGTCGGCTCATAGCAATCAGCCCCAGCATTTT
CDR3: CAWSAHSNQPQHF
J: TRBJ1-5
size: once
D: -
V: TRBV30

DNA: TGTGCCAGCAGTTTGGTCCGGGGAGGAGGAACTGAAGCTTTCTTT
CDR3: CASSLVRGGGTEAFF
J: TRBJ1-1
size: few
D: -
V: TRBV28

DNA: TGTGCCAGCAGTTCCTCGGACACCGGGGAGCTGTTTTTT
CDR3: CASSSSDTGELFF
J: TRBJ2-2
size: -
D: -
V: TRBV28

DNA: TGTGCCAGCAGCTTGAACAGGGGGGGCAATCAGCCCCAGCATTTT
CDR3: CASSLNRGGNQPQHF
J: TRBJ1-5
size: -
D: TRBD1
V: TRBV11-2

DNA: TGCGCCAGCAGCCAAGATTTGGACTTCGAGCAGTACTTC
CDR3: CASSQDLDFEQYF
J: TRBJ2-7
size: -
D: -
V: TRBV4-1

DNA: TGCGCCAGCAGCTTGTCGGCAGGGGGCTACATGAACACTGAAGCTTTCTTT
CDR3: CASSLSAGGYMNTEAFF
J: TRBJ1-1
size: once
D: TRBD1
V: TRBV5-1

DNA: TGTGCCAGCAGCGCACAGACAGGCTACGAGCAGTACTTC
CDR3: CASSAQTGYEQYF
J: TRBJ2-7
size: -
D: -
V: TRBV5-5

DNA: TGTGCCACCAGCACCGGGCTTAGCACAGATACGCAGTATTTT
CDR3: CATSTGLSTDTQYF
J: TRBJ2-3
size: -
D: -
V: TRBV15

DNA: TGTGCCAGCTCCGCCCGACAGGGGGCCGGGGAGCAGTACTTC
CDR3: CASSARQGAGEQYF
J: TRBJ2-7
size: -
D: TRBD1
V: TRBV18

DNA: TGTGCCAGTAGTCCGCGTGCCGGCGGGGACACCGGGGAGCTGTTTTTT
CDR3: CASSPRAGGDTGELFF
J: TRBJ2-2
size: -
D: -
V: TRBV19

DNA: TGTGCCAGCAGTTATCGGGAGTTGGGTGAGCAGTTCTTC
CDR3: CASSYRELGEQFF
J: TRBJ2-1
size: -
D: -
V: TRBV6-5

DNA: TGTGCCAGCAGTTTTGGCGGGAGGCTGGAAGAGACCCAGTACTTC
CDR3: CASSFGGRLEETQYF
J: TRBJ2-5
size: -
D: TRBD2
V: TRBV28

DNA: TGTGCCAGCAGTGCGACAGCTACCCGATTGTATCAGCCCCAGCATTTT
CDR3: CASSATATRLYQPQHF
J: TRBJ1-5
size: few
D: -
V: TRBV6-1

DNA: TGCGCCAGCAGCCAAGAGGGCAGATACACTGAAGCTTTCTTT
CDR3: CASSQEGRYTEAFF
J: TRBJ1-1
size: -
D: -
V: TRBV4-1

DNA: TGTGCCAGCAGTTCAACAGGGGGCGAAGCTTTCTTT
CDR3: CASSSTGGEAFF
J: TRBJ1-1
size: once
D: TRBD1
V: TRBV7-8

DNA: TGTGCCAGCAGTTGGAGGGGGGATATGAACACTGAAGCTTTCTTT
CDR3: CASSWRGDMNTEAFF
J: TRBJ1-1
size: -
D: -
V: TRBV27

DNA: TGTGCCAGCAGCTTCGGTTACAATGAGCAGTTCTTC
CDR3: CASSFGYNEQFF
J: TRBJ2-1
size: many
D: -
V: TRBV11-2

DNA: TGTGCCAGCAGTTATACTAGCGGGCACACAGATACGCAGTATTTT
CDR3: CASSYTSGHTDTQYF
J: TRBJ2-3
size: -
D: TRBD2
V: TRBV27

DNA: TGTGCCAGCAGCTTAGTGTGGACCCAGTACTTC
CDR3: CASSLVWTQYF
J: TRBJ2-5
size: few
D: -
V: TRBV7-8

DNA: TGTGCCAGCAGTTACTCGCCGGAGGCCTACAATGAGCAGTTCTTC
CDR3: CASSYSPEAYNEQFF
J: TRBJ2-1
size: many
D: -
V: TRBV6-5

DNA: TGCGCCAGCAGCCCGGGACAGGGGGCAAACACAGATACGCAATATTTT
CDR3: CASSPGQGANTDTQYF
J: TRBJ2-3
size: -
D: TRBD1
V: TRBV5-1

DNA: TGTGCCAGCAGCTGGACTAGCGGGAGCCCCCACGAGCAGTACTTC
CDR3: CASSWTSGSPHEQYF
J: TRBJ2-7
size: -
D: TRBD2
V: TRBV6-5

DNA: TGTGCCAGCAGTGAGAGGACAGGGAACACTGAAGCTTTCTTT
CDR3: CASSERTGNTEAFF
J: TRBJ1-1
size: -
D: TRBD1
V: TRBV6-1

DNA: TGCGCCAGCAGCCAACAATGGACGACAGGGGAAAAACTGTTTTTT
CDR3: CASSQQWTTGEKLFF
J: TRBJ1-4
size: -
D: TRBD1
V: TRBV4-1

DNA: TGTGCCAGCAGCCTAGGACTGTTAGAGACCCAGTACTTC
CDR3: CASSLGLLETQYF
J: TRBJ2-5
size: -
D: -
V: TRBV4-2

DNA: TGTGCCAGCGGGGAGGGTGCAACTAATGAAAAACTGTTTTTT
CDR3: CASGEGATNEKLFF
J: TRBJ1-4
size: -
D: -
V: TRBV10-3

DNA: TGTGCCAGCAGCTTCACGGGCTACGAGCAGTACTTC
CDR3: CASSFTGYEQYF
J: TRBJ2-7
size: few
D: -
V: TRBV7-9

DNA: TGCGCCAGCAGCTTGGCCCCTGGGGCTGGCGGCCACAATGAGCAGTTCTTC
CDR3: CASSLAPGAGGHNEQFF
J: TRBJ2-1
size: -
D: -
V: TRBV5-1

DNA: TGTGCCAGCAGGACACAGGGGGCGTCTGGAAACACCATATATTTT
CDR3: CASRTQGASGNTIYF
J: TRBJ1-3
size: -
D: TRBD1
V: TRBV28

DNA: TGTGCCAGTAGTATAGGGACAGGGGTAACCTACGAGCAGTACTTC
CDR3: CASSIGTGVTYEQYF
J: TRBJ2-7
size: -
D: TRBD1
V: TRBV19

DNA: TGTGCCAGCAGCCTCCGCGCCTCAGATACGCAGTATTTT
CDR3: CASSLRASDTQYF
J: TRBJ2-3
size: -
D: -
V: TRBV6-5

DNA: TGTGCCAGTAGACCCAGGGGGGCGGGTGCCGGGGAGCTGTTTTTT
CDR3: CASRPRGAGAGELFF
J: TRBJ2-2
size: -
D: -
V: TRBV19

DNA: TGTGCCAGCAGGAGTTACACTGAAGCTTTCTTT
CDR3: CASRSYTEAFF
J: TRBJ1-1
size: once
D: -
V: TRBV28

DNA: TGTGCCAGCAGAGGAAAACAGGGGACGTACGAGCAGTACTTC
CDR3: CASRGKQGTYEQYF
J: TRBJ2-7
size: -
D: TRBD1
V: TRBV6-5

DNA: TGCGCCAGCAGCTCGGACAGCCGTACCCGTGGCGCTGAAGCTTTCTTT
CDR3: CASSSDSRTRGAEAFF
J: TRBJ1-1
size: -
D: -
V: TRBV5-1

DNA: TGTGCCTGGAGTGTAACAGGATTTAGGCAGTTCTTC
CDR3: CAWSVTGFRQFF
J: TRBJ2-1
size: -
D: -
V: TRBV30

DNA: TGTGCCAGCAGTGGCCCGGGACTAGCGGCGAGGGATGAGCAGTTCTTC
CDR3: CASSGPGLAARDEQFF
J: TRBJ2-1
size: -
D: TRBD2
V: TRBV25-1

DNA: TGTGCCAGCAGTCTAAACTCCTACGAGCAGTACTTC
CDR3: CASSLNSYEQYF
J: TRBJ2-7
size: -
D: -
V: TRBV28

DNA: TGTGCCAGCAGTTACCAGTCAGGGGCGTTGATGCATGGCTACACCTTC
CDR3: CASSYQSGALMHGYTF
J: TRBJ1-2
size: -
D: -
V: TRBV6-5

DNA: TGTGCCAGCACTCCTAGGACTAGCGGGAGTAGCTCCTACAATGAGCAGTTCTTC
CDR3: CASTPRTSGSSSYNEQFF
J: TRBJ2-1
size: -
D: TRBD2
V: TRBV19